Listed here is a single T cell receptor (beta chain). Other DNA sequences in the same sample also yield this CDR3. TCRdb keeps only in-frame clones here, not all; method: immunoSEQ multiplex PCR. Of 400,000 to 450,000 clones listed, about 90% are singletons. CDR3 length: 13 amino acids. CDR1 is SGHRS and CDR2 is YFSETQ in the germline V gene. V lost 5 bases and J lost 5; bases outside the gene matches: 6. The sample comes from a study of blood T cell repertoires in COVID-19. The TCR originated in a man aged 18 to 29 who had recovered from COVID-19. This chain uses TRBV5-1 with TRBJ2-5, with 7 positions matching TRBD2. Specimen: PBMCs or T cells enriched from blood (not recorded which). The CDR3 spells CASSPSGKETQYF. CDR3 in DNA: TGCGCCAGCAGTCCGAGCGGGAAGGAGACCCAGTACTTC.